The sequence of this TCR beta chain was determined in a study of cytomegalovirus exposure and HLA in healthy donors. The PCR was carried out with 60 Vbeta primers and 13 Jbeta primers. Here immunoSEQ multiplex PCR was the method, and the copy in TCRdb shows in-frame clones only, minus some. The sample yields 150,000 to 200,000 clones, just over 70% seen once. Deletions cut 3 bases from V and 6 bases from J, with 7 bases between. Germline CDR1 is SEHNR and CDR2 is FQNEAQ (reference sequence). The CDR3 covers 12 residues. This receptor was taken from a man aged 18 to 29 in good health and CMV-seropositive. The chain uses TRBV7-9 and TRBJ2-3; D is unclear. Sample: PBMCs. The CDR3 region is CASSLSADTQYF. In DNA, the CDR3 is TGTGCCAGCAGCTTGTCCGCGGATACGCAGTATTTT.